This record covers a single T cell receptor (beta chain). This clonotype was detected many times. Its antigen target is currently unknown. One base away there is no much larger clone; base qualities are not given. The entry originates in a study of T cells in Graves' hyperthyroidism and ophthalmopathy (dated by TCRdb to 2018 to 2020). Background on the whole study: Peripheral blood was sampled at the time of initial diagnosis, prior to any treatment. To identify distinguishing TCR V-J signatures, a discovery cohort of 90 to 100 patients was used, comprising 40 to 45 with Graves' ophthalmopathy and 57 with stable Graves' hyperthyroidism. Prospective prediction of ophthalmopathy was tested in an independent validation cohort consisting of 18 hyperthyroidism patients and around 16 patients who later progressed to ophthalmopathy. In about 6 Graves' hyperthyroidism patients, the study also compared T-cell repertoires from thyroid tissue with T-cell repertoires from blood. Following sampling, methimazole starting at 30 mg daily was given to hyperthyroidism patients, and high-dose intravenous methylprednisolone was given to ophthalmopathy patients. The approximately 100 discovery patients were randomly divided into training and test sets at a 7:3 ratio. The paper describes TCR Vbeta CDR3 sequencing of 130 to 150 peripheral blood samples, made up of 43 ophthalmopathy patients, 70 to 80 hyperthyroidism patients and some 17 progressor patients. Broader findings and caveats from the paper: In cross-validation, a model built on a 13 V-J signature told ophthalmopathy apart from stable hyperthyroidism with over 85% sensitivity and about 81% specificity, and in testing the same model reached 80%/75%. Most expanded thyroid clonotypes (frequency above 0.001) were also found in blood, which suggests that blood repertoires may mirror thyroid immune responses. No statistical method was used to fix the sample size in advance, and group allocation was not hidden from the investigators. During validation, the model predicted progression to ophthalmopathy a median of roughly six months ahead of onset, with just under 71% sensitivity and 72% to 80% specificity.

From the cysteine up to the phenylalanine, the CDR3 has a length of 15 residues. Of all the DNA, just the CDR3 is kept, 45 bases in frame from base 1. V loses 2 bases of germline sequence and J loses 10 bases, and the interval between the two ends is 15 bases. TCR beta CDR3 regions were amplified from RNA transcripts. The TCR CDR3 was subjected to a first round of RT-PCR using the HTBI primer set and the Qiagen OneStep RT-PCR kit. Libraries were constructed in a second round of multiplex PCR, after which size selection and purification were performed. Paired-end sequencing of the libraries was performed with 100 bp reads on an Illumina HiSeq2000. The source study handled its data this way. SOAPnuke was used to process the raw data, removing reads that contained adapters or uncalled bases, had a mean Phred below 15, or lacked an exact match to the constant primer or identifier. High-quality paired reads were merged with COPE v1.2.5, and unique nucleotide sequences were defined as clonotypes. MiTCR v1.1 was used to align clonotypes to the IMGT TRBV, TRBD and TRBJ reference segments. Analysis was restricted to V-J combinations with a frequency above 0.0001, which covered just over 98% of repertoires. The TCS score was defined as F50 (clonal expansion) divided by E x V (chaos), with BLOSUM62-based TCRdist calculated between CDR3 peptides within each V-J. Welch's t-statistics and random forest reduced roughly 530 V-J features to 13, which were used in a naive Bayes classifier (R e1071). TCRdb passed the public sequencing reads through fastp at Q25 and MiXCR, retaining productive beta sequences. Each record represents a unique CDR3 protein, reported with the most common genes and DNA among its rows. The V and J calls, along with clone size, are taken from TCRdb and not from the paper's own processing. The sample profile shows over 650,000 distinct CDR3 sequences; roughly 15% of them were found once. Together, the top ten hold under 9.5% of the sample.

Stable Graves' hyperthyroidism was defined as the absence of progression to ophthalmopathy over 18 months of follow-up. The hyperthyroidism patients were between 18 and 65 years old and newly diagnosed, with a disease duration of less than 2 months. Any patient with an uncontrolled infection, another autoimmune disease, pregnancy or lactation was excluded. Clinical symptoms, serum thyroxine and TRAb, thyroid ultrasound, and orbital computed tomography formed the basis for the diagnoses. Ficoll-Paque density gradient centrifugation was used to isolate PBMCs from around 10 ml of fresh peripheral blood. Trizol reagent was used to extract total RNA, and RNA quality was then checked on an Agilent 2100 Bioanalyzer.

This sequence originates from a man aged 18 to 30 with Graves' hyperthyroidism. Sample: blood. The V and J genes are TRBV12-3 or TRBV12-4 and TRBJ1-6, with the D gene too uncertain to name. The DNA reads TGTGCCAGCAGTTTAAATTGGGGAGAACAATCACCCCTCCACTTT. Its amino acids are CASSLNWGEQSPLHF.